Shown below are 19 T cell receptor beta chains from a single sample sequenced in a study of T cells after yellow fever vaccination (dated by TCRdb to the late 2010s). The library was produced with 5' RACE. TCRdb names Illumina HiSeq 2500 as the instrument used. TCRdb ran its own pipeline on the public reads, namely fastp trimming at Q25 and MiXCR clone calling, and kept in-frame beta chains. A single entry per CDR3 protein holds the most common genes and DNA from its merged rows. Within this sample are 500,000 to 550,000 distinct CDR3 sequences, with 21% of them counted one time only. In total, the top ten clones hold approximately 16% of the sample. The treatment or condition label, read with the paper, signifies: live attenuated yellow fever vaccine strain. The sequencing used PBMCs, collected around 3 weeks after the first yellow fever vaccination. The origin of the receptors is a man between 18 and 29 years old who received the YFV17D yellow fever vaccine.

V is TRBV20-1 and J is TRBJ2-3; 7 bases line up with TRBD2. The CDR3 consists of 13 residues. With 6 bases clipped from V and 2 bases from J, the junction kept 5 bases outside the gene matches. CDR1 and CDR2 from the germline V gene are DFQATT and SNEGSKA (reference sequence). The CDR3 loop reads CSATSELTDTQYF. The CDR3 DNA reads TGCAGTGCAACTAGCGAGCTCACAGATACGCAGTATTTT.

This clonotype appeared a single time. The V gene is TRBV19, the J gene TRBJ1-1, with D uncertain. Germline values: CDR1 LNHDA, CDR2 SQIVND (reference sequence). V was shortened by 6 bases and J by 7 bases, with 9 bases between the two germline ends. The CDR3 covers 11 residues. CDR3 sequence (DNA): TGTGCCAGTAGAATGGGGAATGAAGCTTTCTTT. Protein product: CASRMGNEAFF.

The genes are TRBV11-2 and TRBJ1-3; D not resolved. This CDR3 has 14 amino acids. In germline, CDR1 is SGHAT, CDR2 FQNNGV. V lost 5 bases and J 8 bases, leaving 16 bases between the germline ends. CDR3 in amino acids: CASSQRDSADTIYF. In DNA form, the CDR3 reads TGTGCCAGCAGCCAAAGGGATTCAGCCGACACCATATATTTT.

Many counts were recorded for this clonotype. The CDR3 sequence: CASSLTGENQPQHF. The CDR3 coding sequence is TGCGCCAGCAGCTTGACAGGAGAGAATCAGCCCCAGCATTTT. The chain recombines TRBV5-1 with TRBJ1-5; D may be TRBD1 (5 bases). CDR3 length equals 14 residues. Germline V gives CDR1 SGHRS, CDR2 YFSETQ. The V and J ends lost 1 base and 4 bases respectively, with 9 bases between them.

This clonotype came up a few times. V usage is TRBV29-1 and J usage is TRBJ1-1; D call uncertain. In germline, CDR1 is SQVTM, CDR2 ANQGSEA. The CDR3 runs to 13 residues. The V end lost 4 bases, the J end lost 1 base, and 10 bases lay between the germline ends. CDR3 in amino acids: CSVADTQNTEAFF. In DNA, the CDR3 is TGCAGCGTTGCAGACACCCAGAACACTGAAGCTTTCTTT.

The rearrangement joins TRBV28 to TRBJ2-7; TRBD2 agrees at 11 bases. The CDR3 runs to 15 residues. Germline CDR1 is MDHEN and CDR2 is SYDVKM. The trim removed 4 bases at V and 11 bases at J, leaving 13 bases unmatched. Written as DNA, the CDR3 is TGTGCCAGCAGTTCAAACGTCGTAGCGGGGGGGCGGGAGTACGTC. Translating gives CASSSNVVAGGREYV.

V and J are TRBV7-8 and TRBJ2-1, with unresolved D. V was clipped by 5 bases and J by 1 base, with 9 bases between them. This CDR3 contains 14 residues. CDR1 is SGHVS, CDR2 FQNEAQ, per germline. CDR3 coding DNA: TGTGCCAGCAGCGGTGATTGGTCCTACAATGAGCAGTTCTTC. Translating gives CASSGDWSYNEQFF.

J is TRBJ2-2 and V is TRBV28; D is unclear. Trimming pared 3 bases from V and 1 base from J, leaving 9 bases between. Germline lookup yields CDR1 MDHEN and CDR2 SYDVKM. This CDR3 is built from 15 residues. This chain's CDR3 is CASSFIGLNTGELFF. The CDR3 bases are TGTGCCAGCAGTTTCATCGGGTTGAACACCGGGGAGCTGTTTTTT.

This clonotype turned up a few times. The gene calls are TRBV7-9 and TRBJ1-1; no clear D. Trimming shortened V by 1 base and J by 1 base, and 10 bases separated the two germline ends. Germline V CDR1 and CDR2: SEHNR, FQNEAQ (reference sequence). This CDR3 is 15 amino acids long. The DNA of the CDR3 is TGTGCCAGCAGCTTAGAGTATGTACAGAACACTGAAGCTTTCTTT. Translation gives CASSLEYVQNTEAFF. Drawing the rest from reference TRBV7-9 and TRBJ1-1, the complete variable domain is DTGVSQNPRHKITKRGQNVTFRCDPISEHNRLYWYRQTLGQGPEFLTYFQNEAQLEKSRLLSDRFSAERPKGSFSTLEIQRTEQGDSAMYLCASSLEYVQNTEAFFGQGTRLTVV.

The genes are TRBV2 and TRBJ2-2; D is possibly TRBD1 (5 bases). Trimming removed 7 bases from V and 1 base from J, with 7 bases in between. The germline CDR1 and CDR2 sequences are SNHLY and FYNNEI. The CDR3 has 13 residues. The CDR3 reads CASTGQNTGELFF. The CDR3, as DNA: TGTGCCAGCACTGGACAGAACACCGGGGAGCTGTTTTTT.

This clonotype was recorded a few times. The chain carries TRBV4-3 and TRBJ2-2; 7 bases fit TRBD1. The germline gives CDR1 LGHNA, CDR2 YSLEER. This CDR3 is built from 18 residues. With V trimmed by 5 bases and J by 0 bases, 12 bases remained unmatched. The CDR3 DNA sequence: TGCGCCAGCAGCTCGGGCAAGTCCGACAGGGCGAACACCGGGGAGCTGTTTTTT. Protein sequence: CASSSGKSDRANTGELFF.

This clonotype was seen only a few times. This rearrangement joins TRBV5-1 to TRBJ2-3; D may be TRBD1 or TRBD2 (5 bases each). Germline assignment: CDR1 SGHRS and CDR2 YFSETQ. This CDR3 contains 16 residues. Trimming shortened V by 5 bases and J by 2 bases, and 18 bases separated the two germline ends. The CDR3 loop reads CASRPGGSGITDTQYF. CDR3 nucleotide sequence: TGCGCCAGCAGACCTGGGGGTTCAGGAATCACAGATACGCAGTATTTT.

The chain recombines TRBV28 with TRBJ2-2; either TRBD1 or TRBD2 may fit D (5 bases each). The germline V gene encodes CDR1 MDHEN and CDR2 SYDVKM. This CDR3 region has 15 residues. V was pared by 3 bases and J by 6 bases, with 14 bases between. The CDR3: CASSLMGVGAGELFF. The CDR3 DNA reads as TGTGCCAGCAGTTTGATGGGGGTTGGGGCCGGGGAGCTGTTTTTT.

A few counts support this clonotype. The chain has TRBV7-3 and TRBJ2-1, with TRBD2 matching over 10 bases. After removal of 1 base from V and 8 bases from J, the junction contained 11 bases not matched to a gene. The CDR3 sequence is 17 residues long. Germline V gives CDR1 SGHTA, CDR2 FQGTGA. The chain's CDR3 is CASSLSPPSGGADEQFF. The CDR3 DNA sequence: TGTGCCAGCAGCTTAAGCCCCCCCAGCGGGGGGGCCGATGAGCAGTTCTTC.

The chain employs TRBV28 and TRBJ2-3, with D perhaps assigned TRBD1 or TRBD2 (6 bases each). Trimming pared 5 bases from V and 7 bases from J, leaving 16 bases between. The CDR3 runs to 14 residues. Germline assignment: CDR1 MDHEN and CDR2 SYDVKM. CDR3 in DNA: TGTGCCAGCAGTCCACCCGGGGGCCACCATACGCAGTATTTT. This encodes CASSPPGGHHTQYF.

In its sample, this clonotype was seen a few times. The chain employs TRBV11-2 and TRBJ2-3, with D maybe TRBD2 (5 bases). CDR1 is SGHAT and CDR2 is FQNNGV in the germline V gene. This CDR3 region has 13 residues. Deletions cut 2 bases from V and 7 bases from J, with 10 bases between. This chain's CDR3 is CASSLRAANTQYF. In nucleotides, the CDR3 is TGTGCCAGCAGCTTAAGAGCGGCGAATACGCAGTATTTT.

V gene TRBV12-3 or TRBV12-4 combines with J gene TRBJ2-7; D is possibly TRBD2 (5 bases). V lost 0 bases, J lost 5 bases, and 8 bases lay in between. The CDR3 has 13 residues. The CDR3 loop reads CASSLATRDEQYV. The CDR3 DNA reads as TGTGCCAGCAGTTTAGCGACGAGGGACGAGCAGTACGTC.

This clonotype was observed a single time. The J gene is TRBJ2-6, the V gene TRBV7-6, with D hard to call. Germline CDR1 SGHVS, CDR2 FNYEAQ. This CDR3 has 16 amino acids. V was pared by 2 bases and J by 0 bases, with 8 bases between. CDR3 region: CASSLSSVSGANVLTF. As DNA, the CDR3 is TGTGCCAGCAGCTTATCGTCAGTCTCTGGGGCCAACGTCCTGACTTTC.

CDR3 sequence: CASSQDRAVGGQTQYF. For the CDR3, the DNA is TGCGCCAGCAGCCAAGATCGAGCGGTGGGGGGTCAGACCCAGTACTTC. The V call is TRBV4-3, the J call TRBJ2-5; TRBD2 might be the D (6 bases). CDR3 size: 16 residues. Trimming stripped 0 bases from V and 6 bases from J, with 17 bases between. Germline CDR1 LGHNA, CDR2 YSLEER.